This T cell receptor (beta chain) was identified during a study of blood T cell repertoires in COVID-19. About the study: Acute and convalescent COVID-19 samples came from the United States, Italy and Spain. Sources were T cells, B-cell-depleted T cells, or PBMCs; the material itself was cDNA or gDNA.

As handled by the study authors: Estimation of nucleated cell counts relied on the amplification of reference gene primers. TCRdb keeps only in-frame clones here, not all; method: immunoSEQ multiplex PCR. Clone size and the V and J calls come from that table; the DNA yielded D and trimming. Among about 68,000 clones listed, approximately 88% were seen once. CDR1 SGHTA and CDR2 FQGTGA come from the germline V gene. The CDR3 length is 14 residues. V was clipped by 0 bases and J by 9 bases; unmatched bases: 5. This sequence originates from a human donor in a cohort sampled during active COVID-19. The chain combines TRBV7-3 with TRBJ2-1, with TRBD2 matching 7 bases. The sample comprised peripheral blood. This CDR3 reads CASSLTGGPSEQFF. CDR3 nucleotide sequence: TGTGCCAGCAGCTTAACGGGAGGGCCCAGTGAGCAGTTCTTC.